This TCR beta chain was identified in a study of blood T cell repertoires in COVID-19. Study overall: Specimens from acute and convalescent COVID-19 originated in the United States, Italy and Spain. T cells, B-cell-depleted T cells, or PBMCs provided the cDNA or gDNA that served as material.

Original processing methods: Amplification from reference gene primers served as the basis for estimated nucleated cell counts. Sequencing used immunoSEQ multiplex PCR; TCRdb keeps in-frame clones, though not all of them. V and J calls and clone size come straight from that table; D and trimming were deduced from the DNA. Of roughly 190,000 clones listed, just under 85% are singletons. Germline lookup yields CDR1 SGHDT and CDR2 YYEEEE. This CDR3 is 12 amino acids long. V gave up 4 bases and J gave up 5 bases, with 8 bases separating them. The sample comprised peripheral blood. The chain combines TRBV5-6 with TRBJ2-3; D gene uncertain. The receptor comes from an older woman with active or convalescent COVID-19. The CDR3 reads CASSLPGDTQYF. CDR3 nucleotide sequence: TGTGCCAGCAGCCTGCCAGGAGATACGCAGTATTTT. Variable domain in full (rest from reference TRBV5-6 and TRBJ2-3): DAGVTQSPTHLIKTRGQQVTLRCSPKSGHDTVSWYQQALGQGPQFIFQYYEEEERQRGNFPDRFSGHQFPNYSSELNVNALLLGDSALYLCASSLPGDTQYFGPGTRLTVL.